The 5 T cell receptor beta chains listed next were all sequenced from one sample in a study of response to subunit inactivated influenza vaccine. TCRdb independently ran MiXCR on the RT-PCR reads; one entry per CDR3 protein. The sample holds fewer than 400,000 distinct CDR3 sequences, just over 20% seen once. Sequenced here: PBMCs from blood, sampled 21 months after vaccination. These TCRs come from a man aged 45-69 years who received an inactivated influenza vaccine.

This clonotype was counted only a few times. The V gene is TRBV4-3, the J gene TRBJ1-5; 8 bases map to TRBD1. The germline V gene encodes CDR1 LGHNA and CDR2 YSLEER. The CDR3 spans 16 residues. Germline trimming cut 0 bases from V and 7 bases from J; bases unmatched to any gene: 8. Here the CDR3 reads CASSQDGRGRGQPQHF. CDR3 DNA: TGCGCCAGCAGCCAAGATGGCAGGGGGCGCGGACAGCCCCAGCATTTT.

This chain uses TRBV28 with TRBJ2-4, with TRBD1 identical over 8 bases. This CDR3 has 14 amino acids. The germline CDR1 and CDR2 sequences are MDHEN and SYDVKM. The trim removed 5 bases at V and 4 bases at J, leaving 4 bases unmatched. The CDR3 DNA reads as TGTGCCAGCAGTCTGGGGGACAGGAAAAACATTCAGTACTTC. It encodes CASSLGDRKNIQYF.

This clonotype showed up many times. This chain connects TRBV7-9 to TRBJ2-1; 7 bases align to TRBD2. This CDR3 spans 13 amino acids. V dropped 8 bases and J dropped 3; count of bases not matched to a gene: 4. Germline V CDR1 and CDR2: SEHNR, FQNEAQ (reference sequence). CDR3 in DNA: TGTGCCAGCTGGGGAGGGGTCTACAATGAGCAGTTCTTC. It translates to CASWGGVYNEQFF.

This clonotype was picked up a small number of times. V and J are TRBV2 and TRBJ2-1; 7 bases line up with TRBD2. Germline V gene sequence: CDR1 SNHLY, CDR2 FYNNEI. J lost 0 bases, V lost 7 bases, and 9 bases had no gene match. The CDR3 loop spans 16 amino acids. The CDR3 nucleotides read TGTGCCAGCACTGGGCTAGCGGTCACCTCCTACAATGAGCAGTTCTTC. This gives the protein CASTGLAVTSYNEQFF.

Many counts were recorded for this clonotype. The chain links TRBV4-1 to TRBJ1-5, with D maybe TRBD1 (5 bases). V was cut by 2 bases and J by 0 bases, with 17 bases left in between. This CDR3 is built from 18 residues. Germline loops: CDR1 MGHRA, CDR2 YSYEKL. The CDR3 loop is CASSQMRRGSSSNQPQHF. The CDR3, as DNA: TGCGCCAGCAGCCAAATGCGGAGGGGATCCTCTAGCAATCAGCCCCAGCATTTT.